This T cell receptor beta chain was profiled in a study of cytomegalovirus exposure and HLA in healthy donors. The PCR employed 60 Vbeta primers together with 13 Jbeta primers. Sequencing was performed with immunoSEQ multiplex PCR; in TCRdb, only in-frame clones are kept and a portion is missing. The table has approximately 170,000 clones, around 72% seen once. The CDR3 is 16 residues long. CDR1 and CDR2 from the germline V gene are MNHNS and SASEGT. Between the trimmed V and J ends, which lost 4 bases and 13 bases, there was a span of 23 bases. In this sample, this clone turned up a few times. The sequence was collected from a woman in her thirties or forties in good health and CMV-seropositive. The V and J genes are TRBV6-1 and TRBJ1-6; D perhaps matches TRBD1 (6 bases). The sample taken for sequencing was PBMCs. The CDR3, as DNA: TGTGCCAGCAGTGGGGGTTATGAGAGGGGGATTCACCCCCTCCACTTT. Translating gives CASSGGYERGIHPLHF.